The entry that follows covers one TCR beta chain sequence. Assay used: immunoSEQ multiplex PCR; TCRdb lists only in-frame clones, some missing. The sample contains around 52,000 clones, about nine tenths of which appear only once. CDR3 length equals 13 residues. V shed 4 bases and J shed 6 bases, with 12 bases lying between them. Germline V lookup: CDR1 MNHEY, CDR2 SMNVEV (reference sequence). This entry is derived from a study of blood T cell repertoires in COVID-19. Study-level background: Sites in the United States, Italy and Spain provided acute and convalescent COVID-19 samples.

The TCR comes from a woman over 75 with acute or convalescent COVID-19. The sequencing sample was made of peripheral blood. The rearrangement joins TRBV27 to TRBJ1-1; the D gene is possibly TRBD1 (6 bases). The CDR3 coding sequence is TGTGCCAGCAGTTCACATGACAGGTCTGAAGCTTTCTTT. Residues: CASSSHDRSEAFF.